Listed below are T cell receptor beta chains from one sample, sequenced in a study of T cells after yellow fever vaccination. TCRdb re-analysed the 5' RACE reads in MiXCR, keeping a single row per CDR3 protein. This table has just under 600,000 distinct CDR3 sequences, less than 15% appearing once. The sample here was PBMCs, taken on the day of the yellow fever booster vaccination. The receptors were gathered from a man aged 25 to 40 who received the YFV17D yellow fever vaccine. CDR3s include the opening cysteine and the closing phenylalanine or tryptophan. Each record gives: V gene, J gene, D gene, clone size, CDR3 length, CDR3 protein, CDR3 DNA. A D gene is named only where the DNA matches it firmly. For some rows the clone size is stated as once, few or many, or as a class when expanded; others skip it.

TRBV12-3/TRBV12-4	TRBJ1-1	NA	NA	16	CASSLMSVRMNTEAFF	TGTGCCAGCAGTTTAATGTCCGTTCGAATGAACACTGAAGCTTTCTTT
TRBV7-2	TRBJ1-6	NA	NA	17	CASSLSGTWGSNSPLHF	TGTGCCAGCAGCTTATCTGGTACGTGGGGGTCGAATTCACCCCTCCACTTT
TRBV12-3/TRBV12-4	TRBJ2-1	TRBD2	few	15	CASSLAGGGIREQFF	TGTGCCAGCAGCCTAGCGGGAGGGGGGATTCGAGAGCAGTTCTTC
TRBV29-1	TRBJ2-5	NA	NA	12	CSLLAGQETQYF	TGCAGCCTACTTGCGGGCCAAGAGACCCAGTACTTC
TRBV27	TRBJ2-7	NA	few	15	CASSGLGGPTYEQYF	TGTGCCAGCAGTGGCCTTGGAGGGCCCACCTACGAGCAGTACTTC
TRBV27	TRBJ2-7	NA	NA	16	CASSFSPGQGSYEQYF	TGTGCCAGCAGTTTCTCCCCCGGGCAGGGCAGCTACGAGCAGTACTTC
TRBV27	TRBJ2-3	TRBD1	few	15	CASSTGRGRLDTQYF	TGTGCCAGCTCAACTGGAAGGGGGCGCCTAGATACGCAGTATTTT
TRBV20-1	TRBJ2-1	TRBD2	NA	21	CSGIPLYPGLAGESSYNEQFF	TGCAGTGGGATTCCATTATACCCCGGACTAGCGGGAGAGAGCTCCTACAATGAGCAGTTCTTC
TRBV23-1	TRBJ2-4	NA	few	15	CASSQTHDSKNIQYF	TGCGCCAGCAGTCAAACTCACGACAGCAAAAACATTCAGTACTTC
TRBV2	TRBJ1-1	NA	NA	16	CASSEWGRRGNTEAFF	TGTGCCAGCAGTGAGTGGGGGCGCCGAGGGAACACTGAAGCTTTCTTT
TRBV12-3/TRBV12-4	TRBJ1-1	NA	few	14	CASSFSDINTEAFF	TGTGCCAGCAGTTTTTCAGATATCAACACTGAAGCTTTCTTT
TRBV7-2	TRBJ2-3	NA	few	13	CASSLYPRDTQYF	TGTGCCAGCAGCCTCTACCCACGGGATACGCAGTATTTT
TRBV7-6	TRBJ1-4	TRBD1	few	15	CASSPQGAWGEKLFF	TGTGCCAGCAGCCCCCAGGGGGCCTGGGGGGAAAAACTGTTTTTT
TRBV5-1	TRBJ2-7	NA	many	13	CASSRGSSYEQYF	TGTGCCAGCAGCCGAGGGAGCTCCTACGAGCAGTACTTC
TRBV7-2	TRBJ2-7	NA	few	15	CASSLGNLASGEQYF	TGTGCCAGCAGCTTGGGCAACTTAGCCTCGGGCGAGCAGTACTTC
TRBV12-3/TRBV12-4	TRBJ1-1	NA	few	14	CASSLGEMNTEAFF	TGTGCCAGCAGTTTGGGAGAAATGAACACTGAAGCTTTCTTT
TRBV25-1	TRBJ2-1	TRBD2	NA	20	CASSGVRGFGAGEAYNEQFF	TGTGCCAGCAGTGGGGTTAGGGGTTTTGGGGCGGGAGAGGCCTACAATGAGCAGTTCTTC
TRBV4-2	TRBJ1-3	NA	few	13	CASSQHIGNTIYF	TGTGCCAGCAGCCAACACATCGGAAACACCATATATTTT
TRBV18	TRBJ1-4	NA	NA	17	CASSPQTAGATNEKLFF	TGTGCCAGCTCACCACAGACAGCCGGGGCAACTAATGAAAAACTGTTTTTT
TRBV6-1	TRBJ1-2	NA	NA	14	CASSQEGGYYGYTF	TGTGCCAGCAGTCAGGAGGGGGGATACTATGGCTACACCTTC
TRBV19	TRBJ2-1	TRBD2	NA	15	CASHSLTSLGNEQFF	TGTGCCAGCCACTCTCTGACTAGCTTGGGGAATGAGCAGTTCTTC
TRBV2	TRBJ2-1	TRBD1	few	16	CASSRRTGKTYNEQFF	TGTGCCAGCAGTAGAAGGACAGGGAAAACGTACAATGAGCAGTTCTTC
TRBV4-3	TRBJ2-7	NA	NA	15	CASSQFTGGAYEQYF	TGCGCCAGCAGCCAGTTCACAGGGGGGGCTTATGAGCAGTACTTC
TRBV20-1	TRBJ2-5	NA	NA	12	CSASGSFETQYF	TGCAGTGCTAGTGGGAGCTTCGAGACCCAGTACTTC
TRBV6-2/TRBV6-3	TRBJ2-1	TRBD1	few	15	CASSYFLDRENEQFF	TGTGCCAGCAGTTACTTCCTGGACAGGGAGAATGAGCAGTTCTTC
TRBV4-1	TRBJ2-1	NA	NA	15	CASSQGDSVGNEQFF	TGCGCCAGCAGCCAAGGAGACAGCGTCGGCAATGAGCAGTTCTTC
TRBV7-6	TRBJ2-1	NA	NA	15	CASSLSAQSYNEQFF	TGTGCCAGCAGCTTAAGCGCCCAATCCTACAATGAGCAGTTCTTC
TRBV6-2/TRBV6-3	TRBJ2-5	NA	few	17	CASSYPTTPIPSETQYF	TGTGCCAGCAGTTACCCCACGACCCCGATCCCTTCGGAGACCCAGTACTTC
TRBV12-3/TRBV12-4	TRBJ2-3	NA	NA	14	CASRLGGAEDTQYF	TGTGCCAGCAGACTAGGGGGGGCGGAAGATACGCAGTATTTT
TRBV29-1	TRBJ2-4	TRBD1	few	13	CSVATGGRNIQYF	TGCAGCGTAGCAACAGGGGGCCGGAACATTCAGTACTTC
TRBV20-1	TRBJ2-2	NA	few	14	CSARKTGYTGELFF	TGCAGTGCTAGAAAGACAGGATACACCGGGGAGCTGTTTTTT
TRBV28	TRBJ2-2	TRBD2	NA	12	CASAGGAGELFF	TGTGCCAGCGCGGGAGGGGCCGGGGAGCTGTTTTTT
TRBV7-9	TRBJ2-5	NA	NA	14	CASSLGAGLGTQYF	TGTGCCAGCAGCCTTGGGGCAGGTCTGGGGACCCAGTACTTC
TRBV20-1	TRBJ2-1	NA	NA	14	CSALSGATYNEQFF	TGCAGTGCTCTATCGGGAGCCACCTACAATGAGCAGTTCTTC
TRBV5-5	TRBJ2-5	NA	few	14	CASSVDSGQETQYF	TGTGCCAGCAGCGTCGACAGCGGCCAAGAGACCCAGTACTTC
TRBV4-3	TRBJ2-1	TRBD2	few	14	CASSQGTSGSEQFF	TGCGCCAGCAGCCAAGGGACTAGCGGGAGTGAGCAGTTCTTC
TRBV10-2	TRBJ2-5	TRBD2	many	15	CASSATSGRQETQYF	TGCGCCAGCAGTGCGACTAGCGGGAGGCAAGAGACCCAGTACTTC
TRBV10-3	TRBJ2-1	NA	few	12	CAISSYNNEQFF	TGTGCCATCAGCTCGTATAACAATGAGCAGTTCTTC
TRBV7-2	TRBJ2-6	NA	few	13	CASSKQGGNVLTF	TGTGCCAGCAGTAAGCAGGGTGGCAACGTCCTGACTTTC
TRBV12-3/TRBV12-4	TRBJ2-1	TRBD2	few	14	CASTRVAGASEQFF	TGTGCCAGCACCCGGGTAGCGGGAGCGAGTGAGCAGTTCTTC
TRBV7-2	TRBJ2-1	NA	NA	13	CASSVDIYNEQFF	TGTGCCAGCAGCGTGGACATCTACAATGAGCAGTTCTTC
TRBV29-1	TRBJ2-3	NA	few	16	CSVPPWPARETDTQYF	TGCAGCGTCCCACCGTGGCCAGCGAGGGAGACAGATACGCAGTATTTT
TRBV5-6	TRBJ2-7	TRBD2	few	15	CASSLIAGGLREQYF	TGTGCCAGCAGCTTAATCGCGGGAGGGCTGCGCGAGCAGTACTTC
TRBV7-8	TRBJ2-1	TRBD2	many	18	CASSLPGLADISYNEQFF	TGTGCCAGCAGCCTCCCAGGACTAGCCGATATCTCCTACAATGAGCAGTTCTTC
TRBV2	TRBJ2-7	TRBD2	NA	14	CASSSTSGRVEQYF	TGTGCCAGCAGTTCGACTAGCGGGAGAGTTGAGCAGTACTTC
TRBV5-1	TRBJ1-2	NA	few	18	CASSARTARLSTNYGYTF	TGCGCCAGCAGCGCACGAACAGCCAGACTTAGCACTAACTATGGCTACACCTTC
TRBV10-1	TRBJ2-1	NA	NA	14	CASSEASLSDEQFF	TGCGCCAGCAGTGAGGCTAGCCTTAGCGATGAGCAGTTCTTC
TRBV5-1	TRBJ1-6	NA	many	16	CASSLVRPTGDSPLHF	TGCGCCAGCAGCTTGGTGAGGCCCACGGGGGACTCACCCCTCCACTTT
TRBV29-1	TRBJ2-7	NA	NA	10	CSVWGYEQYF	TGCAGCGTTTGGGGTTACGAGCAGTACTTC
TRBV12-3/TRBV12-4	TRBJ2-7	TRBD1	NA	13	CASTRDRGHEQYF	TGTGCCAGCACCAGGGACAGGGGCCACGAGCAGTACTTC
TRBV7-9	TRBJ2-1	TRBD2	NA	16	CASSSYNGGRYNEQFF	TGTGCCAGCAGCTCATATAATGGCGGGAGGTACAATGAGCAGTTCTTC
TRBV7-2	TRBJ2-3	TRBD2	few	15	CASSSRLAGGDTQYF	TGTGCCAGCAGCTCGCGACTAGCGGGAGGAGATACGCAGTATTTT
TRBV20-1	TRBJ1-2	NA	NA	12	CSARLNNYGYTF	TGCAGTGCTAGGCTCAACAACTATGGCTACACCTTC
TRBV7-9	TRBJ2-1	TRBD2	few	15	CASRYSGREYNEQFF	TGTGCCAGCAGATATAGCGGGAGGGAGTACAATGAGCAGTTCTTC
TRBV6-9	TRBJ2-5	TRBD2	few	16	CASSSVSGIGKKTQYF	TGTGCCAGCAGTTCCGTTAGCGGGATTGGGAAAAAGACCCAGTACTTC